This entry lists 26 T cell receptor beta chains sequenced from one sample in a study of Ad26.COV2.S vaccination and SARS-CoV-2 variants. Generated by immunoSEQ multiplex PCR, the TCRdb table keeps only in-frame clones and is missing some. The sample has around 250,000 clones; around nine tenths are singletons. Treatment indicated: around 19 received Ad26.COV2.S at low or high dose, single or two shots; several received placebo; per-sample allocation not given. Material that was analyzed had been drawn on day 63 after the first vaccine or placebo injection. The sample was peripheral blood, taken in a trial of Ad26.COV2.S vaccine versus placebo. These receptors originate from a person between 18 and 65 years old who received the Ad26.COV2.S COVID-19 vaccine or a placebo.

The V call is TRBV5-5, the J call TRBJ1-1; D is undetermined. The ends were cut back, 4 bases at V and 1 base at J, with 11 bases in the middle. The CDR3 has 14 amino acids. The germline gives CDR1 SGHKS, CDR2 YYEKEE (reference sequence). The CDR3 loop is CASSEPGRNTEAFF. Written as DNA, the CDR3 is TGTGCCAGCAGCGAACCCGGGAGGAACACTGAAGCTTTCTTT. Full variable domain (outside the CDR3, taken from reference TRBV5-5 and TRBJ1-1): DAGVTQSPTHLIKTRGQQVTLRCSPISGHKSVSWYQQVLGQGPQFIFQYYEKEERGRGNFPDRFSARQFPNYSSELNVNALLLGDSALYLCASSEPGRNTEAFFGQGTRLTVV.

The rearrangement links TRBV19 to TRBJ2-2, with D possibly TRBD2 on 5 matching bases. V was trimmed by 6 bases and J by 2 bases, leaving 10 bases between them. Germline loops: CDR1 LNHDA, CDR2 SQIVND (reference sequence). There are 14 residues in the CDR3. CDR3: CASRLAPNTGELFF. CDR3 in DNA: TGTGCCAGTAGGTTAGCGCCTAACACCGGGGAGCTGTTTTTT.

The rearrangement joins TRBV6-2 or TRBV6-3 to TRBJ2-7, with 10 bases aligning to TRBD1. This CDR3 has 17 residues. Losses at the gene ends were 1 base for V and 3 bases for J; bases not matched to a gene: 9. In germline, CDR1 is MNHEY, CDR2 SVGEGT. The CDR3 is CASSYFDRTGGDYEQYF. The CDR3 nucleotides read TGTGCCAGCAGTTACTTTGATAGGACAGGGGGTGACTACGAGCAGTACTTC.

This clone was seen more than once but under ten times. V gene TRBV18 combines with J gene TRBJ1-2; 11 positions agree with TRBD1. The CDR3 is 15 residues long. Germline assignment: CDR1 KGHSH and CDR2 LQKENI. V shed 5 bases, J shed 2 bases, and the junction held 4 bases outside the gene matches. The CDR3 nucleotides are TGTGCCAGCTCAAGGACAGGGGGCGAGAACTATGGCTACACCTTC. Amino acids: CASSRTGGENYGYTF. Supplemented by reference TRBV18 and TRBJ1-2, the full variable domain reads NAGVMQNPRHLVRRRGQEARLRCSPMKGHSHVYWYRQLPEEGLKFMVYLQKENIIDESGMPKERFSAEFPKEGPSILRIQQVVRGDSAAYFCASSRTGGENYGYTFGSGTRLTVV.

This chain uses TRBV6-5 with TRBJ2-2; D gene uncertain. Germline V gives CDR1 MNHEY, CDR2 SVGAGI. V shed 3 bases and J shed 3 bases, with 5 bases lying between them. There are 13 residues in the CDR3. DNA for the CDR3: TGTGCCAGCAGTTATTCATACACCGGGGAGCTGTTTTTT. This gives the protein CASSYSYTGELFF.

CDR3 protein: CAQETQYF. In nucleotides, the CDR3 is TGCGCTCAAGAGACCCAGTACTTC. This rearrangement joins TRBV10-1 to TRBJ2-5; D is unresolved. Germline V gene lookup returns CDR1 WNHNN and CDR2 SYGVQD (reference sequence). The CDR3 consists of 8 residues.

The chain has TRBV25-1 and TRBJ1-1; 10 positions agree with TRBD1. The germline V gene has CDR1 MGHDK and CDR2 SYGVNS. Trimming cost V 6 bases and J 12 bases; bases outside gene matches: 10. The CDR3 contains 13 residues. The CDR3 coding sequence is TGTGCCAGCAGCGAAGGGGACAGGGGTAAGTCTTTCTTT. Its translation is CASSEGDRGKSFF.

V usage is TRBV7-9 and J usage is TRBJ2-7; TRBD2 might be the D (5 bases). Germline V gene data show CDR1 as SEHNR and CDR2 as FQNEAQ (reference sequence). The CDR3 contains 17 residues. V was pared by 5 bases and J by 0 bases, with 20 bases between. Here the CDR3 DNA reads TGTGCCAGCAGCCGAACAACACTAGTTTGGAACTCCTACGAGCAGTACTTC. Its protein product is CASSRTTLVWNSYEQYF.

The CDR3 sequence is CASRPGGTYNEQFF. CDR3 coding DNA: TGTGCCAGTCGACCGGGGGGAACTTACAATGAGCAGTTCTTC. V and J are TRBV6-5 and TRBJ2-1, with 7 bases identical to TRBD2. Trimming removed 9 bases from V and 4 bases from J; junction bases left unmatched: 9. Germline lookup yields CDR1 MNHEY and CDR2 SVGAGI. This CDR3 comprises 14 residues.

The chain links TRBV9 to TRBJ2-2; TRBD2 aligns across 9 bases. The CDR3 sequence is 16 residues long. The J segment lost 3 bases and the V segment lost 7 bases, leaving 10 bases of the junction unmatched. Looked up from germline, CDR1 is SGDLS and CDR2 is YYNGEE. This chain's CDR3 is CASRRREGQDTGELFF. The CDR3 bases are TGTGCCAGCCGTCGGCGGGAGGGCCAGGACACCGGGGAGCTGTTTTTT.

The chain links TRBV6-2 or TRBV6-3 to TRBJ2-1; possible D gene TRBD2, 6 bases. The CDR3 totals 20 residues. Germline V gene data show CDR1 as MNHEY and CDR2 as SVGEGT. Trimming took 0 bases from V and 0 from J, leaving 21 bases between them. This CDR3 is CASSYSRAGSPSFSYNEQFF. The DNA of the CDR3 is TGTGCCAGCAGTTACTCGCGGGCGGGATCCCCCTCTTTCTCCTACAATGAGCAGTTCTTC.

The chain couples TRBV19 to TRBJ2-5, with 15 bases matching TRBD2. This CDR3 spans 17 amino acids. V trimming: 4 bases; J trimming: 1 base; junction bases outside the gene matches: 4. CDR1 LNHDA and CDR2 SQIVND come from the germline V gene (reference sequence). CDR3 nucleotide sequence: TGTGCCAGTAGTAAGGGACTAGCGGGGGGACTCCAAGAGACCCAGTACTTC. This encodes CASSKGLAGGLQETQYF.

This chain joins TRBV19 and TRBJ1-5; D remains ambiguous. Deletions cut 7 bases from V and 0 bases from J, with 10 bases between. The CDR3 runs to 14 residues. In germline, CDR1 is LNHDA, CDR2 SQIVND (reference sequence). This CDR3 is CASNWLGSNQPQHF. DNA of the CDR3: TGTGCCAGTAATTGGCTGGGTAGCAATCAGCCCCAGCATTTT.

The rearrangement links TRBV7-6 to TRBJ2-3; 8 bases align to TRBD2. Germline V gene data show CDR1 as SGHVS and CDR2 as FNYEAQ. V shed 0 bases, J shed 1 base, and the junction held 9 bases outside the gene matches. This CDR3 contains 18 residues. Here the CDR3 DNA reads TGTGCCAGCAGCTTAGCTCCCTTCCGGCGGGAGGGCACAGATACGCAGTATTTT. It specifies CASSLAPFRREGTDTQYF.

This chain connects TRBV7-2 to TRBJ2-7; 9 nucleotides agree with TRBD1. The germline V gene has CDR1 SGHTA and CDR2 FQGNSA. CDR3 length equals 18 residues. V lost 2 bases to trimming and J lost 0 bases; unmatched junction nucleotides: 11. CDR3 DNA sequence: TGTGCCAGCAGCTTAAGAGGGACAGGGTATAGGAGCTCCTACGAGCAGTACTTC. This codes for CASSLRGTGYRSSYEQYF.

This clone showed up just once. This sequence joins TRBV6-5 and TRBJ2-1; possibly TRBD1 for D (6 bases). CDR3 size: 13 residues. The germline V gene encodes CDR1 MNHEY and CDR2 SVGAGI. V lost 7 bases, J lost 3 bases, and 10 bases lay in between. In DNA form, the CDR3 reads TGTGCCAGCACGACAGGTGGCTACAATGAGCAGTTCTTC. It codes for CASTTGGYNEQFF.

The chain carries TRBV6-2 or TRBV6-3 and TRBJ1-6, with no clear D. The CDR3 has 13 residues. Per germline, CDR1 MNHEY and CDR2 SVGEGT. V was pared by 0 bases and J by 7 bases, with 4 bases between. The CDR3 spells CASSYSGNSPLHF. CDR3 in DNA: TGTGCCAGCAGTTACTCGGGGAATTCACCCCTCCACTTT.

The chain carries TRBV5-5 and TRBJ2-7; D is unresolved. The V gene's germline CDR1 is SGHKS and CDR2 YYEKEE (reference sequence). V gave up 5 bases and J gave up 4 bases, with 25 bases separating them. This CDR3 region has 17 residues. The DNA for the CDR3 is TGTGCCAGCAGAATCTCTTGGGCCGCCATCCTTCATTACGAGCAGTACGTC. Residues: CASRISWAAILHYEQYV.

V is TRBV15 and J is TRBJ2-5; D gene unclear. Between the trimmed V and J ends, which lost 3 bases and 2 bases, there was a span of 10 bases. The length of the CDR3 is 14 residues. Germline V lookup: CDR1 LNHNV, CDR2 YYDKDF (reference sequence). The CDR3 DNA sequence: TGTGCCACCAGCAGGGCTAGTCTGCAAGAGACCCAGTACTTC. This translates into CATSRASLQETQYF. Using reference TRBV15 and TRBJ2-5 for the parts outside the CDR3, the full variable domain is DAMVIQNPRYQVTQFGKPVTLSCSQTLNHNVMYWYQQKSSQAPKLLFHYYDKDFNNEADTPDNFQSRRPNTSFCFLDIRSPGLGDTAMYLCATSRASLQETQYFGPGTRLLVL.

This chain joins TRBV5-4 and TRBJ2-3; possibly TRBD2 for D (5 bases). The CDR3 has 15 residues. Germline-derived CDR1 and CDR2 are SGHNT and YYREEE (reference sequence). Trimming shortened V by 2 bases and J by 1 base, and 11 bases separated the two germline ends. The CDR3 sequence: CASSLERSRTDTQYF. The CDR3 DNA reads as TGTGCCAGCAGCTTAGAGCGGTCCCGCACAGATACGCAGTATTTT.

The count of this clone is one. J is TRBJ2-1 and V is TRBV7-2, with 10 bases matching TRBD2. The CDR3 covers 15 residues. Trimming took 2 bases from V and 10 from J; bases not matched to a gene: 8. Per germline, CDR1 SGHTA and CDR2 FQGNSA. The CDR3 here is CASSLMASGSREQFF. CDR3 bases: TGTGCCAGCAGCTTAATGGCTAGCGGGAGTCGGGAGCAGTTCTTC.

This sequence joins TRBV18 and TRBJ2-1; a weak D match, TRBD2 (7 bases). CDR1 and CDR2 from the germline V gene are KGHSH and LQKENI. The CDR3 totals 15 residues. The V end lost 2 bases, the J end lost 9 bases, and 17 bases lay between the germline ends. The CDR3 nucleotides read TGTGCCAGCTCACCAACCGAGGGAGGGGGTGGTGAGCAGTTCTTC. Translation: CASSPTEGGGGEQFF.

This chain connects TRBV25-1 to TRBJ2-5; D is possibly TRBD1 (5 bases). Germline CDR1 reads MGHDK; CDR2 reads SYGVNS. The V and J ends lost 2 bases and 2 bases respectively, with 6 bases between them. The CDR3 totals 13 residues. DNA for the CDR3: TGTGCCAGCAGTGAAGACAGTCAAGAGACCCAGTACTTC. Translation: CASSEDSQETQYF.

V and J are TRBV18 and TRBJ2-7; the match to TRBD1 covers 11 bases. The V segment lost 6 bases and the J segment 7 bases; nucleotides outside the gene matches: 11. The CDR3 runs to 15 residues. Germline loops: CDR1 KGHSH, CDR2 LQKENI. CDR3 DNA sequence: TGTGCCAGCTCGCCCGTTGAGGGACAGGGGGTTGAGCAGTACTTC. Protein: CASSPVEGQGVEQYF.

CDR3 loop: CASSEYTSGRLRAGELFF. In nucleotides, the CDR3 is TGTGCCAGCAGTGAATACACTAGCGGGAGATTGAGGGCCGGGGAGCTGTTTTTT. This chain uses TRBV25-1 with TRBJ2-2; 11 nucleotides align to TRBD2. This CDR3 is 18 amino acids long. CDR1 and CDR2 (germline): MGHDK, SYGVNS. V gave up 0 bases and J gave up 6 bases; unmatched junction bases: 9. Filled out from reference TRBV25-1 and TRBJ2-2, the complete variable domain reads EADIYQTPRYLVIGTGKKITLECSQTMGHDKMYWYQQDPGMELHLIHYSYGVNSTEKGDLSSESTVSRIRTEHFPLTLESARPSHTSQYLCASSEYTSGRLRAGELFFGEGSRLTVL.

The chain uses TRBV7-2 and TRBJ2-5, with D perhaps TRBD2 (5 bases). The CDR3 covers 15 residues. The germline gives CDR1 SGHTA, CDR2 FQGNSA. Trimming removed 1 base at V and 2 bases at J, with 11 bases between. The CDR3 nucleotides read TGTGCCAGCAGCTTAGAAGGCGGGCCACAAGAGACCCAGTACTTC. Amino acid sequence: CASSLEGGPQETQYF.